This entry is about one T cell receptor beta chain. Assay: immunoSEQ multiplex PCR; the TCRdb copy retains only in-frame clones and omits some. Here the sample spans some 380,000 clones, 90% being singletons. The data originate from a study of blood T cell repertoires in COVID-19. Study-level background: PBMCs, B-cell-depleted T cells, or T cells were the source of the cDNA or gDNA that made up the material.

V lost 0 bases and J lost 8, with 9 bases in between. The CDR3 is 13 residues long. The V gene's germline CDR1 is MNHEY and CDR2 SVGEGT. The TCR originated in a young man with active or convalescent COVID-19. The specimen sequenced was peripheral blood. V usage is TRBV6-2 or TRBV6-3 and J usage is TRBJ2-3, with a weak D call TRBD1 (6 bases). The CDR3 reads CASSYSPQGTQYF. DNA for the CDR3: TGTGCCAGCAGTTACTCTCCACAGGGTACGCAGTATTTT.